Below are 11 T cell receptor beta chains sequenced from a single sample in a study of neurological immune-mediated disorders. TCRdb reprocessed the 5' RACE reads with MiXCR, giving one entry per CDR3 protein. This table has tens of thousands of distinct CDR3 sequences, 3.9% appearing once. Input material: PBMCs. The receptors originated from a man aged 30 to 39 with multiple sclerosis.

This rearrangement joins TRBV20-1 to TRBJ2-1; 9 bases line up with TRBD2. Germline CDR1 is DFQATT and CDR2 is SNEGSKA (reference sequence). Trimming at V came to 2 bases and at J to 7 bases, leaving 12 bases not matched to a gene. This CDR3 comprises 16 residues. CDR3 residues: CSARHPQRGDRNEQFF. The DNA for the CDR3 is TGCAGTGCTAGACACCCCCAGCGGGGGGACCGGAATGAGCAGTTCTTC.

This clonotype was detected only a few times. The chain couples TRBV5-1 to TRBJ2-1, with D unresolved. V shed 2 bases and J shed 0 bases, with 9 bases lying between them. This CDR3 has 15 amino acids. From germline, CDR1 is SGHRS and CDR2 YFSETQ. The DNA of the CDR3 is TGCGCCAGCAGCTTTGACTTGAGCTCCTACAATGAGCAGTTCTTC. Amino acids: CASSFDLSSYNEQFF.

This clonotype was observed at least ten times. This rearrangement joins TRBV6-5 to TRBJ1-2; TRBD1 is a possible D gene (5 bases). V was cut by 6 bases and J by 2 bases, with 10 bases left in between. The CDR3 extends over 13 amino acids. Germline CDR1 MNHEY, CDR2 SVGAGI. CDR3 DNA sequence: TGTGCCAGCAGCCCTCGACAGAACTATGGCTACACCTTC. It codes for CASSPRQNYGYTF.

This clonotype was seen repeatedly, ten times or more. The chain carries TRBV12-3 or TRBV12-4 and TRBJ2-1; D unresolved. V lost 1 base to trimming and J lost 3 bases, with 13 bases between them. The CDR3 extends over 16 amino acids. The chain's CDR3 is CASSLGAIHSYNEQFF. CDR3 sequence (DNA): TGTGCCAGCAGTTTAGGTGCGATTCACAGCTACAATGAGCAGTTCTTC.

The table lists this clonotype with many counts. Because the CDR3's place on the DNA is in doubt, the DNA is left out and the CDR3 is given as listed by TCRdb. This chain links TRBV5-5 with TRBJ2-2. Both ends counted, the CDR3 spans 13 residues. Germline CDR1 and CDR2: SGHKS and YYEKEE (reference sequence). The CDR3 loop reads CASSLGEPGSCFF.

V gene TRBV7-9 combines with J gene TRBJ1-2; D is ambiguous. The V gene lost 4 bases and the J gene lost 4 bases, with 10 bases spanning the gap. The germline V gene has CDR1 SEHNR and CDR2 FQNEAQ (reference sequence). The CDR3 has 13 residues. CDR3 coding DNA: TGTGCCAGCAGCTCCGTCCCTAGCTATGGCTACACCTTC. This sequence encodes CASSSVPSYGYTF.

Details on this clonotype: A much larger clone sits a single nucleotide away, making a read error possible. The CDR3 does not close with the conserved phenylalanine or tryptophan, likely indicating a read error. This sequence joins TRBV7-2 and TRBJ2-7; weak D call: TRBD1 (7 bases). Germline V gene sequence: CDR1 SGHTA, CDR2 FQGNSA. V dropped 5 bases and J dropped 2 bases, with 13 bases sitting between them. This CDR3 spans 14 amino acids. CDR3 loop: CASSRRDSPYEQYY. In nucleotides, the CDR3 is TGTGCCAGCAGCCGGCGGGACAGCCCCTACGAGCAGTACTAC.

Many counts were recorded for this clonotype. This chain joins TRBV20-1 and TRBJ2-1; 10 bases are shared with TRBD1. CDR1 and CDR2 (germline): DFQATT, SNEGSKA (reference sequence). The V segment lost 1 base and the J segment 6 bases; nucleotides outside the gene matches: 9. CDR3 length: 16 amino acids. DNA of the CDR3: TGCAGTGCTAGAGGGTCCATGGGACAGGGGACCAATGAGCAGTTCTTC. It translates to CSARGSMGQGTNEQFF.

This clonotype was counted ten times or more. The V call is TRBV10-3, the J call TRBJ1-1, with 9 nucleotides matching TRBD1. The junction had 8 bases not matched to a gene; V was cut back by 4 bases and J by 5 bases. The CDR3 runs to 15 residues. Germline-derived CDR1 and CDR2 are ENHRY and SYGVKD. The CDR3 protein is CAISAHDRGGTEAFF. CDR3 sequence (DNA): TGTGCCATCAGTGCACACGACAGGGGGGGTACTGAAGCTTTCTTT.

This clonotype was seen many times. The chain uses TRBV3-1 and TRBJ2-7; D call uncertain. This CDR3 is 11 amino acids long. V shed 0 bases and J shed 6 bases, with 3 bases lying between them. Germline CDR1 is LGHDT and CDR2 is YNNKEL (reference sequence). This CDR3 is CASSQEREQYF. CDR3 DNA: TGTGCCAGCAGCCAAGAACGCGAGCAGTACTTC.

This clonotype has just a few counts. This chain links TRBV5-3 with TRBJ2-7; D is ambiguous. TRBV5-3 is recorded as an ORF, its role being uncertain. This CDR3 spans 17 amino acids. The V and J ends lost 0 bases and 1 base respectively, with 17 bases between them. The CDR3 spells CARSLVGRKSQSYEQYF. In DNA, the CDR3 is TGTGCCAGAAGCTTGGTTGGTAGGAAGTCCCAATCCTACGAGCAGTACTTC.